These 10 T cell receptor beta chains were all obtained from the same sample, sequenced in a study of regulatory T cells in long-lasting Graves disease (dated by TCRdb to the early 2020s). The protocol used for the library was multiplex PCR. The sequencer was an Illumina HiSeq 4000. iRepertoire HTBI primers and Arm-PCR amplification of CDR3 regions were used to construct TCR beta libraries. The public reads were reanalyzed by TCRdb: fastp trimming at Q25, MiXCR alignment, in-frame beta chains only. Every distinct CDR3 protein forms one entry, paired with its most common genes and DNA. Across this sample there are about 400,000 distinct CDR3 sequences, with around 16% seen only once. The top ten constitute about 7.6% of the sample. The time point label on this specimen signifies: newly diagnosed GD, antithyroid drugs for less than 3 months. RNA was extracted from PBMCs in TRIzol for both TCR sequencing and RNA sequencing.

The data were also submitted as part of a second study, on T cells in Graves' hyperthyroidism and ophthalmopathy.

Material: peripheral blood mononuclear cells (PBMCs), obtained at new diagnosis, from a patient treated with antithyroid drugs. The receptors derive from a woman in her forties with Graves disease. Donor details come from another sample of the same person, matched by shared clones.

The J gene is TRBJ2-3, the V gene TRBV7-2; the match to TRBD2 covers 13 bases. The CDR3 has 20 amino acids. Germline V lookup: CDR1 SGHTA, CDR2 FQGNSA. V was pared by 3 bases and J by 1 base, with 13 bases of the junction left unmatched. Here the CDR3 reads CASSFPGTSGIRGGTDTQYF. CDR3 nucleotides: TGTGCCAGCAGCTTCCCCGGGACTAGCGGGATTAGGGGGGGCACAGATACGCAGTATTTT.

This rearrangement joins TRBV28 to TRBJ2-2, with 9 bases fitting TRBD2. Per the germline V gene, CDR1 is MDHEN and CDR2 is SYDVKM. The V gene end was trimmed by 6 bases and the J gene end by 5 bases; junction bases not matched to a gene: 7. The CDR3 is 15 residues long. CDR3 nucleotide sequence: TGTGCCAGCAGATTCCCGGGACTAGCAACCGGGGAGCTGTTTTTT. Its translation is CASRFPGLATGELFF. The full variable domain, with the rest looked up from reference TRBV28 and TRBJ2-2, is DVKVTQSSRYLVKRTGEKVFLECVQDMDHENMFWYRQDPGLGLRLIYFSYDVKMKEKGDIPEGYSVSREKKERFSLILESASTNQTSMYLCASRFPGLATGELFFGEGSRLTVL.

This clonotype was observed many times. The chain has TRBV2 and TRBJ2-1, with 8 bases lining up with TRBD2. Trimming took 0 bases from V and 16 from J; bases not matched to a gene: 14. CDR3 size: 15 residues. Germline V gene sequence: CDR1 SNHLY, CDR2 FYNNEI. The CDR3 DNA sequence: TGTGCCAGCAGTGAAGCGCTTCTTGGGGGACTAGAGATCTTCTTC. Translation gives CASSEALLGGLEIFF.

This clonotype was detected ten times or more. The chain links TRBV4-2 to TRBJ2-4; the D is unclear. CDR1 is LGHNA, CDR2 YNFKEQ, per germline. The CDR3 consists of 15 residues. Trimming stripped 0 bases from V and 9 bases from J, with 15 bases between. CDR3 sequence reads: CASSQDEETLGIQYF. In nucleotides, the CDR3 is TGTGCCAGCAGCCAAGATGAGGAGACTTTGGGCATTCAGTACTTC.

This clonotype was found many times. This rearrangement joins TRBV7-2 to TRBJ2-2; 14 bases match TRBD2. This CDR3 spans 17 amino acids. Looked up from germline, CDR1 is SGHTA and CDR2 is FQGNSA. The ends lost 5 bases at V and 3 bases at J; junction bases unmatched: 5. CDR3 nucleotides: TGTGCCAGCAGCCCGGGACTAGCGGGAGTCCACACCGGGGAGCTGTTTTTT. As protein: CASSPGLAGVHTGELFF.

This clonotype was detected many times. The chain joins TRBV20-1 to TRBJ2-5; no definite D call. Trimming removed 6 bases from V and 5 bases from J, with 7 bases in between. CDR1 DFQATT and CDR2 SNEGSKA come from the germline V gene (reference sequence). This CDR3 has 10 residues. CDR3 region: CSAFRETQYF. CDR3 DNA: TGCAGTGCATTCCGGGAGACCCAGTACTTC.

This clonotype was seen at least ten times. The rearrangement links TRBV11-2 to TRBJ2-5; 8 nucleotides line up with TRBD1. Germline CDR1 SGHAT, CDR2 FQNNGV. CDR3 size: 14 residues. J gave up 2 bases and V 4 bases, and 3 bases lay outside the gene matches. This CDR3 reads CASSSGGPQETQYF. For the CDR3, the DNA is TGTGCCAGCAGCTCAGGGGGCCCTCAAGAGACCCAGTACTTC.

In its sample, this clonotype was seen a few times. It is likely a read error: a sequence one base away is far more abundant. The chain links TRBV5-6 to TRBJ1-1; perhaps TRBD1 as D (5 bases). V was pared by 3 bases and J by 5 bases, with 11 bases between. The CDR3 spans 13 residues. Looked up from germline, CDR1 is SGHDT and CDR2 is YYEEEE. The CDR3 bases are TGTGCCAGCAGCTGGGGGGTCGGGACTGAAGCTTTCTTT. It encodes CASSWGVGTEAFF.

The chain combines TRBV5-1 with TRBJ1-2; D is uncertain. The CDR3 sequence is 15 residues long. The germline V gene encodes CDR1 SGHRS and CDR2 YFSETQ. V shed 0 bases and J shed 0 bases, with 9 bases lying between them. CDR3 protein: CASSLVANSNYGYTF. In nucleotides, the CDR3 is TGCGCCAGCAGCTTGGTCGCCAACTCTAACTATGGCTACACCTTC.

This clonotype came up a few times. This likely stems from a read error, as it lies one base from a far larger clone. The chain joins TRBV27 to TRBJ2-5; D might be TRBD1 or TRBD2, each matching 5 bases. Germline CDR1 MNHEY, CDR2 SMNVEV (reference sequence). V lost 8 bases and J 5 bases, leaving 9 bases between the germline ends. The CDR3 length is 11 residues. CDR3 bases: TGTGCCAGCGGTGAGGGGGAGACCCAGTACTTC. The encoded protein is CASGEGETQYF.